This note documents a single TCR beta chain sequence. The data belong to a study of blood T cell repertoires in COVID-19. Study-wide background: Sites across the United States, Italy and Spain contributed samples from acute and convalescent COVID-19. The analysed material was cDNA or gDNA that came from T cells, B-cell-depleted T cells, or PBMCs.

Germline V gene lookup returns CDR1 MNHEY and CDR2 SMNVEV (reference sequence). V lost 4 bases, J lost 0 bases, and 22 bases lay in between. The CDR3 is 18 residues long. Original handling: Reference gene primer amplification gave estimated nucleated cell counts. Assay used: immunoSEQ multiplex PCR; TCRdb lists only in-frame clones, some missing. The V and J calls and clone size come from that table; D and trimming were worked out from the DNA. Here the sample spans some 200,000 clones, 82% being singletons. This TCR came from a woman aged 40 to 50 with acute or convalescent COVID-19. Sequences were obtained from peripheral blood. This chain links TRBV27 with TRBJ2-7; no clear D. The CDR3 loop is CASSSRPLYASGSYEQYF. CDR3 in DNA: TGTGCCAGCAGTTCGAGGCCCCTCTACGCGTCGGGCTCCTACGAGCAGTACTTC.